A single sample gave rise to the 11 T cell receptor beta chains below, sequenced in a study of glioma-infiltrating T cells after dendritic cell vaccination. Sample time point: after dendritic cell vaccination, including at tumor progression/relapse. Sequencing was performed with immunoSEQ multiplex PCR; in TCRdb, only in-frame clones are kept and a portion is missing. Found here are almost 90,000 clones, 80% to 85% of them singletons; the top ten hold 6.8%. The material sequenced was blood, taken after dendritic cell vaccination. Receptor source: a human donor with glioblastoma.

This chain connects TRBV7-3 to TRBJ1-2; D might be TRBD1 (5 bases). Trimming left V 0 bases short and J 4 bases short, with 15 bases between. The CDR3 is made up of 16 amino acids. Germline V gives CDR1 SGHTA, CDR2 FQGTGA. Written as DNA, the CDR3 is TGTGCCAGCAGCTTAACCGGGACTACAGGTCGCTATGGCTACACCTTC. Translation gives CASSLTGTTGRYGYTF.

This clone appeared a few times. The chain has TRBV2 and TRBJ1-4; TRBD1 matches 8 bases. V lost 5 bases to trimming and J lost 7 bases; unmatched junction nucleotides: 9. This CDR3 has 15 amino acids. Per the germline V gene, CDR1 is SNHLY and CDR2 is FYNNEI. In DNA, the CDR3 is TGTGCCAGCAGTATATCCAGGGGGCCGCGTGAAAAACTGTTTTTT. It codes for CASSISRGPREKLFF.

This rearrangement joins TRBV19 to TRBJ1-1; a possible D gene is TRBD1 (6 bases). CDR1 is LNHDA and CDR2 is SQIVND in the germline V gene (reference sequence). Trimming pared 6 bases from V and 0 bases from J, leaving 17 bases between. The CDR3 has 16 residues. CDR3 coding DNA: TGTGCCAGTAGCAAAAAAGCAGGGGTCATGAACACTGAAGCTTTCTTT. As protein: CASSKKAGVMNTEAFF.

The chain uses TRBV15 and TRBJ2-5; 7 bases are a match to TRBD2. Looked up from germline, CDR1 is LNHNV and CDR2 is YYDKDF (reference sequence). V lost 0 bases to trimming and J lost 3 bases; unmatched junction nucleotides: 7. The CDR3 loop spans 16 amino acids. The CDR3 reads CATSRDRMGREETQYF. The CDR3, as DNA: TGTGCCACCAGCAGAGATCGGATGGGGAGGGAAGAGACCCAGTACTTC.

The chain uses TRBV14 and TRBJ2-3; 10 bases line up with TRBD2. Trimming cost V 4 bases and J 8 bases; bases outside gene matches: 9. CDR1 is SGHDN and CDR2 is FVKESK in the germline V gene. The length of the CDR3 is 15 residues. CDR3 protein: CASSPISGGLSTQYF. CDR3 DNA: TGTGCCAGCAGCCCGATTAGCGGGGGGCTGAGTACGCAGTATTTT. Complete variable domain (other parts from reference TRBV14 and TRBJ2-3): EAGVTQFPSHSVIEKGQTVTLRCDPISGHDNLYWYRRVMGKEIKFLLHFVKESKQDESGMPNNRFLAERTGGTYSTLKVQPAELEDSGVYFCASSPISGGLSTQYFGPGTRLTVL.

The CDR3 DNA follows: TGTGCCAGCAGCTTGGAAGGGGGAATGAACACTGAAGCTTTCTTT. Protein: CASSLEGGMNTEAFF. The chain uses TRBV5-4 and TRBJ1-1; weak D call: TRBD1 (6 bases). With 0 bases removed from V and 0 bases from J, the gap between germline ends came to 9 bases. This CDR3 comprises 15 residues. The germline CDR1 and CDR2 sequences are SGHNT and YYREEE (reference sequence). The full variable domain, rest sourced from reference TRBV5-4 and TRBJ1-1, is ETGVTQSPTHLIKTRGQQVTLRCSSQSGHNTVSWYQQALGQGPQFIFQYYREEENGRGNFPPRFSGLQFPNYSSELNVNALELDDSALYLCASSLEGGMNTEAFFGQGTRLTVV.

The sample holds a few counts of this clone. The genes are TRBV27 and TRBJ1-5; maybe TRBD1 (6 bases). This CDR3 is 14 amino acids long. Germline assignment: CDR1 MNHEY and CDR2 SMNVEV (reference sequence). The V and J ends lost 6 bases and 3 bases respectively, with 12 bases between them. CDR3 coding DNA: TGTGCCAGCAGCCCCGGACAGCTCAATCAGCCCCAGCATTTT. Encoded protein: CASSPGQLNQPQHF.

V and J are TRBV7-8 and TRBJ1-5; D possibly corresponds to TRBD1 (5 bases). The CDR3 covers 15 residues. Trimming removed 2 bases at V and 5 bases at J, with 13 bases between. The germline gives CDR1 SGHVS, CDR2 FQNEAQ. Written as DNA, the CDR3 is TGTGCCAGCAGCTTATATCTGGGGGGATATCAGCCCCAGCATTTT. Protein product: CASSLYLGGYQPQHF.

The chain couples TRBV18 to TRBJ2-7, with 14 bases fitting TRBD2. The CDR3 runs to 18 residues. The germline gives CDR1 KGHSH, CDR2 LQKENI. V dropped 4 bases and J dropped 1; count of bases not matched to a gene: 9. The CDR3 region has the DNA TGTGCCAGCTCACTGGCCGGGACTAGCGGGGGCATATCCTACGAGCAGTACTTC. Its protein is CASSLAGTSGGISYEQYF. The full variable domain, completed using reference TRBV18 and TRBJ2-7, is NAGVMQNPRHLVRRRGQEARLRCSPMKGHSHVYWYRQLPEEGLKFMVYLQKENIIDESGMPKERFSAEFPKEGPSILRIQQVVRGDSAAYFCASSLAGTSGGISYEQYFGPGTRLTVT.

CDR3 sequence (DNA): TGTGCCAGTAATAGTAGGGGTGGCGGCTACACCTTC. This codes for CASNSRGGGYTF. This chain joins TRBV19 and TRBJ1-2; possibly TRBD1 for D (5 bases). V gave up 7 bases and J gave up 8 bases, with 14 bases separating them. The germline gives CDR1 LNHDA, CDR2 SQIVND (reference sequence). The CDR3 consists of 12 residues.

The rearrangement links TRBV9 to TRBJ2-5; 8 bases fit TRBD1. Per the germline V gene, CDR1 is SGDLS and CDR2 is YYNGEE. The CDR3 sequence is 15 residues long. After removal of 2 bases from V and 5 bases from J, the junction contained 8 bases not matched to a gene. The CDR3 DNA is TGTGCCAGCAGCGTTGGAACAGGGGGTAGTGAGACCCAGTACTTC. It encodes CASSVGTGGSETQYF.